This entry concerns a single T cell receptor beta chain. Its antigen is undetermined. MiXCR was run by TCRdb on the 5' RACE reads, yielding one entry per CDR3 protein. The sample includes about 92,000 distinct CDR3 sequences, 12% of them seen just once. This CDR3 comprises 17 residues. V was clipped by 2 bases and J by 2 bases; unmatched bases: 10. Germline V gives CDR1 MGHRA, CDR2 YSYEKL. The data originate from a study of spatial heterogeneity in lung cancer. Indicated time point: sample taken at primary tumor resection. No cells were sorted before sequencing. The whole RNA sequenced was extracted from tumor, nontumor lung or frozen PBMC. The donor group consisted of roughly 70 patients who had untreated, early-stage non-small cell lung cancer. Study conclusions and caveats: At resection, ubiquitous expanded tumor TCRs appeared in blood more than at follow-up.

The chain combines TRBV4-1 with TRBJ2-7; 9 bases fit TRBD2. This specimen was PBMCs, taken at surgery. This clonotype was obtained from a male donor with early-stage non-small cell lung cancer. The DNA of the CDR3 is TGCGCCAGCAGCCAACCCTCGGCGGGGGGGGGCACCTACGAGCAGTACTTC. This gives the protein CASSQPSAGGGTYEQYF.